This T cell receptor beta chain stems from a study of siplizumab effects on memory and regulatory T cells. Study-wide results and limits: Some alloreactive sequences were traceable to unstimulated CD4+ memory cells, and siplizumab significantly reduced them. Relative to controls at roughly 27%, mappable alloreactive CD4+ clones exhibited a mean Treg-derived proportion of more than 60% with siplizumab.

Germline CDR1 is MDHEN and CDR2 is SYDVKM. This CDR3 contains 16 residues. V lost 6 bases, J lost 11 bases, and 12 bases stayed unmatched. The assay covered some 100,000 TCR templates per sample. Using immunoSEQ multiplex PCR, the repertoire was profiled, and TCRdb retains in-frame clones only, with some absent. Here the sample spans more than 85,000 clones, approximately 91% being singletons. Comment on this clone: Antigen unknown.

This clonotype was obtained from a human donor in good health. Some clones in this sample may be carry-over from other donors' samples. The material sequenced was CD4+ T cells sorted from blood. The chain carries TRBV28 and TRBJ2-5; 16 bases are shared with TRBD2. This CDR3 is CASRLAPGLAGGGQYF. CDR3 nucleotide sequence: TGTGCCAGCAGACTCGCTCCGGGACTAGCGGGAGGGGGGCAGTACTTC.